A selection of T cell receptor beta chains follows, all from one sample in a study of early T cells in non-severe SARS-CoV-2 infection. TCRdb passed the 5' RACE reads through MiXCR, listing each CDR3 protein once. The sample lists about 44,000 distinct CDR3 sequences, 12% occurring once. Source material: whole blood. The source of these receptors is an adult who was a healthcare worker with PCR-confirmed SARS-CoV-2 infection or an uninfected control (not recorded which). The CDR3 runs from the conserved cysteine through the conserved F or W. D genes are given only for firm matches. For some rows the clone size is stated as once, few or many, or as a class when expanded; others skip it.

size	V	J	D	CDR3	DNA
few	TRBV6-5	TRBJ2-7	TRBD2	CASNGRGSSYEQYF	TGTGCCAGCAATGGGAGGGGCAGCTCCTACGAGCAGTACTTC
-	TRBV4-1	TRBJ1-6	-	CASSQDRFWGRDNSPLHF	TGCGCCAGCAGCCAAGATAGGTTCTGGGGCAGAGATAATTCACCCCTCCACTTT
many	TRBV5-1	TRBJ2-7	-	CASSSEPYYEQYF	TGCGCCAGCAGCTCCGAGCCTTACTACGAGCAGTACTTC
few	TRBV5-5	TRBJ1-1	-	CASGGASDTEAFF	TGTGCCAGCGGTGGGGCATCGGACACTGAAGCTTTCTTT
-	TRBV2	TRBJ2-5	-	CASRSGSRGFQETQYF	TGTGCCAGCAGATCGGGATCCAGGGGCTTCCAAGAGACCCAGTACTTC
few	TRBV29-1	TRBJ2-7	TRBD1	CSGGTGAYEQYF	TGCAGCGGAGGGACAGGGGCCTACGAGCAGTACTTC
many	TRBV7-2	TRBJ2-7	-	CASSLSGTETYEQYF	TGTGCCAGCAGCTTATCCGGGACTGAGACCTACGAGCAGTACTTC
many	TRBV4-3	TRBJ2-1	-	CASSQDNSYRGNEQFF	TGCGCCAGCAGCCAAGATAACAGCTACAGAGGAAATGAGCAGTTCTTC
many	TRBV20-1	TRBJ1-1	-	CSASDREAFF	TGCAGTGCCTCGGACCGTGAAGCTTTCTTT
-	TRBV20-1	TRBJ2-2	-	CSARDISRRTGELFF	TGCAGTGCTAGAGATATCAGCCGGCGAACCGGGGAGCTGTTTTTT
-	TRBV20-1	TRBJ2-1	TRBD2	CSPKDGTRPSEQFF	TGCAGCCCCAAGGACGGGACTAGGCCTTCAGAGCAGTTCTTC
-	TRBV4-3	TRBJ1-1	-	CASSPVWGEAFF	TGCGCCAGCAGCCCCGTTTGGGGTGAAGCTTTCTTT
few	TRBV20-1	TRBJ2-1	-	CSARDPMSEEQFF	TGCAGTGCTAGAGACCCCATGTCCGAGGAGCAGTTCTTC
few	TRBV27	TRBJ1-5	-	CASRQGLNQPQHF	TGTGCCAGCAGACAGGGCCTGAATCAGCCCCAGCATTTT
-	TRBV7-9	TRBJ1-1	TRBD1	CASSYRGGDTEAFF	TGTGCCAGCAGCTACAGGGGAGGGGACACTGAAGCTTTCTTT
few	TRBV28	TRBJ1-2	-	CASSSLGSNYGYTF	TGTGCCAGCAGTTCCCTGGGTAGTAACTATGGCTACACCTTC
-	TRBV20-1	TRBJ2-7	-	CSARDPLGYEQYF	TGCAGTGCTAGAGATCCCCTGGGCTACGAGCAGTACTTC
few	TRBV29-1	TRBJ2-3	-	CSVLFADTQYF	TGCAGCGTTTTATTCGCAGATACGCAGTATTTT
-	TRBV7-6	TRBJ2-1	-	CASSPQTPTVGLGGPYNEQFF	TGTGCCAGCAGCCCACAAACTCCGACAGTAGGCCTCGGCGGCCCGTACAATGAGCAGTTCTTC
-	TRBV5-6	TRBJ2-1	-	CASSFARASDNEQFF	TGTGCCAGCAGCTTCGCTAGGGCGTCCGACAATGAGCAGTTCTTC
-	TRBV28	TRBJ1-4	-	CASRPAGRPNEKLFF	TGTGCCAGCAGACCGGCCGGCAGACCTAATGAAAAACTGTTTTTT
-	TRBV10-3	TRBJ2-5	-	CAKTQGQETQYF	TGTGCCAAGACACAGGGACAAGAGACCCAGTACTTC
many	TRBV7-9	TRBJ1-1	-	CASSETVNTEAFF	TGTGCCAGCAGCGAAACAGTGAACACTGAAGCTTTCTTT
many	TRBV20-1	TRBJ1-1	-	CSAREGRTEAFF	TGCAGTGCTAGAGAGGGAAGGACTGAAGCTTTCTTT
many	TRBV28	TRBJ1-1	TRBD1	CASSFPGQLYTEAFF	TGTGCCAGCAGTTTCCCGGGACAGCTATACACTGAAGCTTTCTTT
many	TRBV7-7	TRBJ2-2	TRBD1	CASSQSWDRGTGELFF	TGTGCTAGCAGCCAAAGTTGGGACAGGGGCACCGGGGAGCTGTTTTTT
few	TRBV28	TRBJ2-3	TRBD2	CASSPGGADTQYF	TGTGCCAGCAGTCCCGGGGGGGCAGATACGCAGTATTTT
-	TRBV6-2/TRBV6-3	TRBJ2-7	-	CASSSGAREQYF	TGTGCCAGCAGTTCGGGGGCGCGCGAGCAGTACTTC
many	TRBV28	TRBJ2-1	TRBD2	CASGGWREGPYNEQFF	TGTGCCAGCGGGGGATGGAGGGAGGGCCCTTACAATGAGCAGTTCTTC
-	TRBV6-6	TRBJ1-2	-	CASLLSGGANYGYTF	TGTGCCAGCTTATTAAGCGGAGGCGCTAACTATGGCTACACCTTC
-	TRBV20-1	TRBJ1-2	-	CSASIRQDSYTF	TGCAGTGCTAGTATCCGACAGGACAGCTACACCTTC
many	TRBV18	TRBJ1-1	-	CASSHRQFEAFF	TGTGCCAGCTCACACCGACAATTTGAAGCTTTCTTT
-	TRBV4-1	TRBJ2-3	TRBD1	CASSHRQGGRNPDTQYF	TGCGCCAGCAGCCACCGACAGGGCGGAAGGAATCCAGATACGCAGTATTTT
-	TRBV5-4	TRBJ2-1	TRBD2	CVSSRFGTSVDEQFF	TGTGTCAGCAGCAGATTCGGGACTAGCGTCGATGAGCAGTTCTTC
-	TRBV7-2	TRBJ1-3	-	CASSSPSPGNTIYF	TGTGCCAGCAGCTCCCCGTCCCCAGGAAACACCATATATTTT
-	TRBV29-1	TRBJ2-2	-	CSVANTGELFF	TGCAGCGTGGCGAACACCGGGGAGCTGTTTTTT
-	TRBV12-3/TRBV12-4	TRBJ2-7	-	CASSRVGLHEQYF	TGTGCCAGCAGTAGAGTGGGATTACACGAGCAGTACTTC
-	TRBV21-1	TRBJ2-7	-	CASSKEGGRSYEQYF	TGTGCCAGCAGCAAAGAAGGGGGCCGCTCCTACGAGCAGTACTTC
many	TRBV12-3/TRBV12-4	TRBJ1-1	TRBD1	CASSSLTGGFTEAFF	TGTGCCAGCAGTTCCTTAACAGGGGGCTTCACTGAAGCTTTCTTT
few	TRBV27	TRBJ1-4	-	CASKRQATNEKLFF	TGTGCCAGCAAAAGACAGGCAACTAATGAAAAACTGTTTTTT
-	TRBV6-2/TRBV6-3	TRBJ2-7	-	CASSYTLGRSEQYF	TGTGCCAGCAGTTATACCCTCGGGCGGAGCGAGCAGTACTTC
few	TRBV12-3/TRBV12-4	TRBJ1-4	TRBD1	CASSLRGRGANEKLFF	TGTGCCAGCAGTTTGAGGGGGCGCGGCGCTAATGAAAAACTGTTTTTT
-	TRBV7-2	TRBJ2-5	-	CASSLGMRETQYF	TGTGCCAGCAGCCTGGGAATGAGGGAGACCCAGTACTTC
-	TRBV4-2	TRBJ2-7	TRBD2	CASSQGGLAGGTYEQYF	TGTGCCAGCAGCCAAGGAGGACTAGCGGGCGGGACCTACGAGCAGTACTTC
many	TRBV7-3	TRBJ2-1	TRBD2	CASSPRGAGASYNEQFF	TGTGCCAGCAGCCCCCGGGGCGCGGGAGCGTCCTACAATGAGCAGTTCTTC
few	TRBV12-3/TRBV12-4	TRBJ2-1	TRBD2	CASTNLRAGGRNEQFF	TGTGCCAGCACCAATTTGCGAGCGGGGGGGCGGAATGAGCAGTTCTTC
many	TRBV7-2	TRBJ2-7	-	CASKFSGSYEQYF	TGTGCCAGCAAATTCTCCGGGAGTTACGAGCAGTACTTC